The rows below give T cell receptor beta chains drawn from one sample of a study of cytomegalovirus exposure and HLA in healthy donors. Clones were read by immunoSEQ multiplex PCR, and TCRdb kept only the in-frame ones, dropping some. The table records 150,000 to 200,000 clones, 77% of them present only once. Sequencing was done on a sample of PBMCs. The receptors shown here come from a woman aged 30 to 39 in good health and CMV-seropositive. The CDR3 runs from the conserved cysteine through the conserved F or W. The order of the fields is D gene, clone size, V gene, J gene, CDR3 protein, CDR3 DNA. The D gene is left open where the match is weak. Where a row states a size, it is once, few, many or the class of an expanded clone; other rows omit it.

.	.	TRBV28	TRBJ2-3	CASIGRGSDTQYF	TGTGCCAGCATCGGTAGGGGGAGTGATACGCAGTATTTT
TRBD2	few	TRBV15	TRBJ2-2	CATSRGPESDGGTGELFF	TGTGCCACCAGCAGAGGCCCGGAGAGCGACGGGGGGACCGGGGAGCTGTTTTTT
TRBD2	.	TRBV6-5	TRBJ2-7	CASSVAGSSYEQYF	TGTGCCAGCAGTGTAGCGGGAAGCTCCTACGAGCAGTACTTC
TRBD2	.	TRBV2	TRBJ2-2	CASTPGLGTGELFF	TGTGCCAGCACACCGGGACTAGGGACCGGGGAGCTGTTTTTT
TRBD1	once	TRBV18	TRBJ1-2	CASSPGTGGTAGYTF	TGTGCCAGCTCACCCGGGACAGGGGGGACGGCTGGCTACACCTTC
TRBD2	.	TRBV4-1	TRBJ2-7	CASSQEGLAGDLSYEQYF	TGCGCCAGCAGCCAAGAGGGACTAGCGGGAGACCTCTCCTACGAGCAGTACTTC
TRBD1	few	TRBV30	TRBJ2-1	CAWSVRDSPYYNEQFF	TGTGCCTGGAGTGTACGGGACAGCCCTTACTACAATGAGCAGTTCTTC
TRBD2	.	TRBV7-9	TRBJ2-7	CASSTTTSGSTHEQYF	TGTGCCAGCAGCACGACTACTAGCGGGAGTACCCACGAGCAGTACTTC
TRBD2	.	TRBV4-1	TRBJ2-5	CASSPRTSGEGETQYF	TGCGCCAGCAGCCCCAGGACTAGCGGGGAAGGAGAGACCCAGTACTTC
TRBD1	.	TRBV9	TRBJ2-7	CASSVGGTASYEQYF	TGTGCCAGCAGCGTAGGGGGGACAGCCTCCTACGAGCAGTACTTC
TRBD2	.	TRBV18	TRBJ2-3	CASSPPTPGGKDTQYF	TGTGCCAGCTCACCACCGACCCCGGGAGGGAAAGATACGCAGTATTTT
TRBD1	.	TRBV28	TRBJ1-4	CASSSPRQGLGEKLFF	TGTGCCAGCAGTTCCCCGAGACAGGGTCTGGGTGAAAAACTGTTTTTT
TRBD2	.	TRBV7-7	TRBJ2-7	CASSPLAGGSYEQYF	TGTGCCAGCAGTCCACTAGCGGGGGGCTCCTACGAGCAGTACTTC
.	.	TRBV5-4	TRBJ2-5	CASSLAGGTQYF	TGTGCCAGCAGCTTGGCGGGTGGGACCCAGTACTTC
.	.	TRBV4-1	TRBJ2-5	CASSPSLTEGRETQYF	TGCGCCAGCAGCCCGTCCCTGACGGAAGGCAGGGAGACCCAGTACTTC
TRBD1	.	TRBV7-2	TRBJ1-1	CASSLAGRWDRSFF	TGTGCCAGCAGCTTAGCTGGGAGGTGGGACAGGAGCTTCTTT
.	.	TRBV27	TRBJ2-1	CASSLYYRHNEQFF	TGTGCCAGCAGTTTATATTACAGACACAATGAGCAGTTCTTC
.	.	TRBV30	TRBJ1-1	CAWSVYSYTEAFF	TGTGCCTGGAGTGTATACAGCTACACTGAAGCTTTCTTT
TRBD1	few	TRBV11-3	TRBJ2-2	CASSISTGGPNTGELFF	TGTGCCAGCAGCATATCGACAGGGGGCCCGAACACCGGGGAGCTGTTTTTT
.	.	TRBV28	TRBJ1-1	CASSSTVNTEAFF	TGTGCCAGCAGTTCGACAGTGAACACTGAAGCTTTCTTT
.	.	TRBV27	TRBJ1-4	CASSSLMGLALFF	TGTGCCAGCAGTTCCCTTATGGGACTGGCGCTGTTTTTT
TRBD1	.	TRBV5-1	TRBJ2-7	CASSLFGTGVSYEQYF	TGCGCCAGCAGCTTGTTTGGGACAGGGGTTTCCTACGAGCAGTACTTC